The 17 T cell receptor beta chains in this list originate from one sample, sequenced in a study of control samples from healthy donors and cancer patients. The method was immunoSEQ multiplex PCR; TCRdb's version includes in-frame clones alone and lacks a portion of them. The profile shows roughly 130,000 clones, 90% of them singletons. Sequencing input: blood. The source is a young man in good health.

DNA of the CDR3: TGTGCCACCTCCAACCCCCCCAATCAGCCCCAGCATTTT. Amino acid sequence: CATSNPPNQPQHF. This rearrangement joins TRBV12-3 or TRBV12-4 to TRBJ1-5, with no clear D. The CDR3 totals 13 residues. Trimming stripped 10 bases from V and 3 bases from J, with 13 bases between.

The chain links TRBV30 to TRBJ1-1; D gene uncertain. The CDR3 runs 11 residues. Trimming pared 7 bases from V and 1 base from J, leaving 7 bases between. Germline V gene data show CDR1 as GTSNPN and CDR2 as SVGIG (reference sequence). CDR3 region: CASAGNTEAFF. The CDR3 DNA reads TGTGCCTCAGCAGGGAACACTGAAGCTTTCTTT.

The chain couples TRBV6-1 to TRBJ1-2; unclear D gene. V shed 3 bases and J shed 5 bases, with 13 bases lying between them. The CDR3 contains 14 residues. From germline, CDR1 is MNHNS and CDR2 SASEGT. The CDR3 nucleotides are TGTGCCAGCAGTGAGGGGAGACTAGGGTATGGCTACACCTTC. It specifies CASSEGRLGYGYTF.

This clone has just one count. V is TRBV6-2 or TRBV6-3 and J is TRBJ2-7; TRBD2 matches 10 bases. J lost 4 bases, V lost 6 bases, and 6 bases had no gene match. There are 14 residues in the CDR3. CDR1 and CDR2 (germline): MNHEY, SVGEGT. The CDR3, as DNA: TGTGCCAGCAGCCTGATAGCGGGAGGATACGAGCAGTACGTC. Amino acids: CASSLIAGGYEQYV.

The CDR3 here is CASSLLGSGGQTYEQYF. The CDR3, as DNA: TGTGCCAGCAGTTTATTGGGTAGCGGGGGACAAACCTACGAGCAGTACTTC. The gene calls are TRBV27 and TRBJ2-7; 9 bases agree with TRBD2. The CDR3 runs to 17 residues. Germline V gene sequence: CDR1 MNHEY, CDR2 SMNVEV (reference sequence). V lost 1 base and J lost 2; bases outside the gene matches: 9.

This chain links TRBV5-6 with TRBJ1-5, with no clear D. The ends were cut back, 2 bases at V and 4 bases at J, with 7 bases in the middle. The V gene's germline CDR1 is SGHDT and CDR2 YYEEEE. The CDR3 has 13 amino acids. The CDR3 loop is CASSLTGNQPQHF. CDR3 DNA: TGTGCCAGCAGCTTAACGGGGAATCAGCCCCAGCATTTT.

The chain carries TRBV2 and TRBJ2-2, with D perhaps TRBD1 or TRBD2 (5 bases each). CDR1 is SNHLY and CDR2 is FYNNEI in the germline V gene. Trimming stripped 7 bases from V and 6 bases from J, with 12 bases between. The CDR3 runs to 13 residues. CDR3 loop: CASIYRDPGELFF. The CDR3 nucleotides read TGTGCCAGCATTTACCGGGACCCCGGGGAGCTGTTTTTT.

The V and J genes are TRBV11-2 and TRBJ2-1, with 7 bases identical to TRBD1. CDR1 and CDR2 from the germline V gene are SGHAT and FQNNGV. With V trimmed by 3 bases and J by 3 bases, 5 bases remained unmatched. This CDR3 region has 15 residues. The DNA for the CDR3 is TGTGCCAGCAGCTTCACGGGACAGCTCTACAATGAGCAGTTCTTC. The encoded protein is CASSFTGQLYNEQFF.

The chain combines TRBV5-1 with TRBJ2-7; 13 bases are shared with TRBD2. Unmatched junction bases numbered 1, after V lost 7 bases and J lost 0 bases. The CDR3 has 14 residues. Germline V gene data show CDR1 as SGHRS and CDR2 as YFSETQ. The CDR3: CASGTSGASYEQYF. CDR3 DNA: TGCGCCAGCGGGACTAGCGGGGCCTCCTACGAGCAGTACTTC.

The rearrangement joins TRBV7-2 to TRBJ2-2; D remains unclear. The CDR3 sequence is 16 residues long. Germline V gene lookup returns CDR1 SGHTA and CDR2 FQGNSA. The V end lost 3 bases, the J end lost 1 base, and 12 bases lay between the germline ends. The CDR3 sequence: CASSFRTAENTGELFF. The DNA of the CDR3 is TGTGCCAGCAGCTTCCGTACGGCAGAGAACACCGGGGAGCTGTTTTTT.

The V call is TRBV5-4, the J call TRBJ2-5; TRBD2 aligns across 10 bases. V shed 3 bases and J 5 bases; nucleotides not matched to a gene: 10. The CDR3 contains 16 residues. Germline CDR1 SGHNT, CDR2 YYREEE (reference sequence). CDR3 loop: CASSSSLTSGRETQYF. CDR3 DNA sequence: TGTGCCAGCAGCTCCTCATTGACTAGCGGGCGGGAGACCCAGTACTTC.

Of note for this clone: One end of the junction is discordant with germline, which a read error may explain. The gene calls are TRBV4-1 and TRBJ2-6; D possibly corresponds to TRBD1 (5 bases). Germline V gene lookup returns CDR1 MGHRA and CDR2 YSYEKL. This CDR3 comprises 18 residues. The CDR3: CASNQLRTRSSGANVLTF. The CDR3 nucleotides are TGCGCCAGCAACCAATTGCGGACACGCAGCTCTGGGGCCAACGTCCTGACTTTC.

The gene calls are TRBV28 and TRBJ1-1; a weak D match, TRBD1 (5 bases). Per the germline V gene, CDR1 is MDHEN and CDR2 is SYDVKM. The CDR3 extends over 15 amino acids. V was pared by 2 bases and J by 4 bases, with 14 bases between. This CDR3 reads CASSLGAEGVTEAFF. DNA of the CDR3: TGTGCCAGCAGTTTAGGGGCCGAAGGCGTCACTGAAGCTTTCTTT.

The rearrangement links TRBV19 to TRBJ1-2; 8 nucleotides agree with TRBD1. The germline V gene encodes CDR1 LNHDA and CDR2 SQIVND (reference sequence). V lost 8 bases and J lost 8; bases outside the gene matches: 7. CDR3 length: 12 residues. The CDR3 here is CASLQGVEGYTF. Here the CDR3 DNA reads TGTGCCAGTTTACAGGGGGTGGAGGGCTACACCTTC.

The CDR3: CASVSDQLGDTQYF. The CDR3 bases are TGTGCTAGTGTTTCAGACCAGCTGGGAGATACGCAGTATTTT. The chain carries TRBV12-5 and TRBJ2-3; no clear D. This CDR3 comprises 14 residues. The germline V gene encodes CDR1 LGHNT and CDR2 FRNRAP. Between the trimmed V and J ends, which lost 7 bases and 5 bases, there was a span of 16 bases.

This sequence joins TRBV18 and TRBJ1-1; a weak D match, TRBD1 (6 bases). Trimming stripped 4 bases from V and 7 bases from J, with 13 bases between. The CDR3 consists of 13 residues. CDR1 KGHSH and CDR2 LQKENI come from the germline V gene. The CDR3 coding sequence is TGTGCCAGCTCACAAAACAGGGTTGGTGAAGCTTTCTTT. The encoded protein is CASSQNRVGEAFF.

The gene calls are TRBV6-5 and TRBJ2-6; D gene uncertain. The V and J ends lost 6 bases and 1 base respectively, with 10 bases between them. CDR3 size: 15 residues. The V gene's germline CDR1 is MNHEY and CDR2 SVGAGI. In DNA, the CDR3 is TGTGCCAGCAGGTCTCAAAGGTCTGGGGCCAACGTCCTGACTTTC. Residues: CASRSQRSGANVLTF.